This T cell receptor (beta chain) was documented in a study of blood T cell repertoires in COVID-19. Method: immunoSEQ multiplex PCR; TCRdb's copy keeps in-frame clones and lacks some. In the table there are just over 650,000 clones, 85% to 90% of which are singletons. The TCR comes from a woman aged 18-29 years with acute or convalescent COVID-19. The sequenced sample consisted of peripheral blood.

The CDR3 loop reads CASSLLGDRPYEQYF. The CDR3 DNA reads as TGTGCCAGCAGTTTACTAGGGGACAGGCCCTACGAGCAGTACTTC. The gene calls are TRBV28 and TRBJ2-7, with 8 nucleotides matching TRBD1. Germline-derived CDR1 and CDR2 are MDHEN and SYDVKM. CDR3 length: 15 residues. V gave up 2 bases and J gave up 2 bases; unmatched junction bases: 5.